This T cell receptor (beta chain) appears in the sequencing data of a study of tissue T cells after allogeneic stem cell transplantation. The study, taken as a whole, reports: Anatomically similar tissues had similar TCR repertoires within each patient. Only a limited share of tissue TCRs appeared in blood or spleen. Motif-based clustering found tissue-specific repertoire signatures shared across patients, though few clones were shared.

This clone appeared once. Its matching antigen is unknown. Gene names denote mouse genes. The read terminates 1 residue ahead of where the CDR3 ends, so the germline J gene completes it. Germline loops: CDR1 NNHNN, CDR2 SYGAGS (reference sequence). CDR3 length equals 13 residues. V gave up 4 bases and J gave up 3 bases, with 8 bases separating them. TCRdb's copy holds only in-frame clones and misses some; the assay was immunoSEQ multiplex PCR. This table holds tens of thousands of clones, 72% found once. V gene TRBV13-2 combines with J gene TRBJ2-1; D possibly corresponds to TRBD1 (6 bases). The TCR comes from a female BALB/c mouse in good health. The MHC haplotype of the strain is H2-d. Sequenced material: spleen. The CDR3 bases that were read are TGTGCCAGCGGTCGGGACATCTATGCTGAGCAGTTC. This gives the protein CASGRDIYAEQF. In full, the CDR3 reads CASGRDIYAEQFF.